The 4 T cell receptor beta chains reported below all come from one sample, sequenced in a study of blood T cell repertoires in COVID-19. The repertoire was sequenced with immunoSEQ multiplex PCR; TCRdb's copy has only in-frame clones and lacks some. The top ten hold approximately 7.3% of the sample, which has hundreds of thousands of clones, around nine tenths seen once. The sequenced sample consisted of peripheral blood. Receptor source: a woman aged 70-85 years with COVID-19, enrolled during active disease.

This clone was seen once. The chain is built from TRBV7-8 and TRBJ1-1, with D tentatively TRBD1 (5 bases). Trimming removed 0 bases from V and 1 base from J, with 9 bases in between. Germline assignment: CDR1 SGHVS and CDR2 FQNEAQ. The CDR3 extends over 15 amino acids. The CDR3 spells CASSLAGAKNTEAFF. CDR3 nucleotides: TGTGCCAGCAGCTTAGCAGGGGCGAAGAACACTGAAGCTTTCTTT. The full variable domain, completed using reference TRBV7-8 and TRBJ1-1, is GAGVSQSPRYKVAKRGQDVALRCDPISGHVSLFWYQQALGQGPEFLTYFQNEAQLDKSGLPSDRFFAERPEGSVSTLKIQRTQQEDSAVYLCASSLAGAKNTEAFFGQGTRLTVV.

The rearrangement links TRBV18 to TRBJ1-2; no definite D call. The ends were cut back, 2 bases at V and 5 bases at J, with 9 bases in the middle. CDR1 and CDR2 (germline): KGHSH, LQKENI. The CDR3 has 13 amino acids. The CDR3 loop reads CASSPDKVYGYTF. CDR3 nucleotide sequence: TGTGCCAGCTCACCAGACAAGGTTTATGGCTACACCTTC.

The CDR3 protein is CASSINRENYGYTF. Here the CDR3 DNA reads TGTGCCAGTAGTATTAACAGGGAGAACTATGGCTACACCTTC. This chain links TRBV19 with TRBJ1-2, with D possibly TRBD1 on 6 matching bases. This CDR3 is built from 14 residues. CDR1 LNHDA and CDR2 SQIVND come from the germline V gene (reference sequence). V lost 3 bases, J lost 2 bases, and 10 bases lay in between.

This chain joins TRBV19 and TRBJ2-3; D might be TRBD1 (5 bases). The CDR3 extends over 12 amino acids. Germline V gene sequence: CDR1 LNHDA, CDR2 SQIVND (reference sequence). Trimming took off 6 bases at V and 2 bases at J, with 6 bases between the two ends. The CDR3 DNA reads TGTGCCAGTAGGACAGACACAGATACGCAGTATTTT. It specifies CASRTDTDTQYF.